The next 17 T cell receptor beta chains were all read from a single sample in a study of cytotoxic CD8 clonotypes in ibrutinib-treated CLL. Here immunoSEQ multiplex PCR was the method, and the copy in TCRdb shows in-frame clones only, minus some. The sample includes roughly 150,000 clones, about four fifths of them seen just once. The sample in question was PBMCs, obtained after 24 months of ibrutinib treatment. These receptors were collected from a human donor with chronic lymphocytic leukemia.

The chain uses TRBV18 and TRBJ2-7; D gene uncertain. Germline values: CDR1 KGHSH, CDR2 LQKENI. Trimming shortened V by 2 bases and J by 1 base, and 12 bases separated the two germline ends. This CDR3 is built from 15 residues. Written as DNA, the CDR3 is TGTGCCAGCTCACCATCTCGGACCGAGTCCTACGAGCAGTACTTC. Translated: CASSPSRTESYEQYF.

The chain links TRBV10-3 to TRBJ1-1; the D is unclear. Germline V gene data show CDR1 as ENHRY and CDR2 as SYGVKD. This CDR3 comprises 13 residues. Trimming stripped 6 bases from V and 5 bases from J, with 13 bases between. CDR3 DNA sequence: TGTGCCATCAGCCAAGGAACGGAGACTGAAGCTTTCTTT. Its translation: CAISQGTETEAFF.

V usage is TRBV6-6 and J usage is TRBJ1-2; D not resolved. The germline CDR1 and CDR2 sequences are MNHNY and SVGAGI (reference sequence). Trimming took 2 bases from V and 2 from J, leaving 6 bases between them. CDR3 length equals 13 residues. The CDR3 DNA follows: TGTGCCAGCAGTTACGACTCAAACTATGGCTACACCTTC. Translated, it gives CASSYDSNYGYTF.

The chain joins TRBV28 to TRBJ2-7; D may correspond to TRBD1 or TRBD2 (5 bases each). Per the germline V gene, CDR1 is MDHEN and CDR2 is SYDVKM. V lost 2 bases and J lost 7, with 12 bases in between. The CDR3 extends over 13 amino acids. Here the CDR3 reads CASSLRGRGEQYF. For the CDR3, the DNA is TGTGCCAGCAGTTTAAGGGGACGGGGAGAGCAGTACTTC.

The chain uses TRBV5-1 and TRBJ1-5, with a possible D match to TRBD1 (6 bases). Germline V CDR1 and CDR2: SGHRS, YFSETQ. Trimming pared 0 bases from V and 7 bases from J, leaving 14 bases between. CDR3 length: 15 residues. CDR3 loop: CASSLEGDTRQPQHF. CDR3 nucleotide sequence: TGCGCCAGCAGCTTGGAAGGGGACACGAGGCAGCCCCAGCATTTT.

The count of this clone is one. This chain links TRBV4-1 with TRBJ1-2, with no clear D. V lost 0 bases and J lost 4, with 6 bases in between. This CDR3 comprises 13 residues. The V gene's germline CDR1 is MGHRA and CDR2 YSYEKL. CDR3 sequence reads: CASSQEGSYGYTF. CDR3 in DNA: TGCGCCAGCAGCCAAGAGGGTAGCTATGGCTACACCTTC.

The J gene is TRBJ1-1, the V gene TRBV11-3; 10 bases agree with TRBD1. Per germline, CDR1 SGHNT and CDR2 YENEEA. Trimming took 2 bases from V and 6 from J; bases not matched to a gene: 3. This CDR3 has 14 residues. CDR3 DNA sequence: TGTGCCAGCAGCTTATTGGGACAGGGGTCTGAAGCTTTCTTT. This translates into CASSLLGQGSEAFF.

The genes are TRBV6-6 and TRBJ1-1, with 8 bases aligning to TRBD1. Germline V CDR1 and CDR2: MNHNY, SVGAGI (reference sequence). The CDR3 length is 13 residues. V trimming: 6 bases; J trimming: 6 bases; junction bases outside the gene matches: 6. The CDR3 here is CASRLTGVPEAFF. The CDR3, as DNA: TGTGCCAGCAGACTGACAGGGGTCCCTGAAGCTTTCTTT.

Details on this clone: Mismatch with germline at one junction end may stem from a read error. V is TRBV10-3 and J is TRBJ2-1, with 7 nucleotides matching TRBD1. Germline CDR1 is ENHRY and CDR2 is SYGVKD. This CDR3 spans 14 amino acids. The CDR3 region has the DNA TGTGCCACCAGTACAGGGGCGACGGGGAATGAGCAGTTCTTC. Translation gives CATSTGATGNEQFF.

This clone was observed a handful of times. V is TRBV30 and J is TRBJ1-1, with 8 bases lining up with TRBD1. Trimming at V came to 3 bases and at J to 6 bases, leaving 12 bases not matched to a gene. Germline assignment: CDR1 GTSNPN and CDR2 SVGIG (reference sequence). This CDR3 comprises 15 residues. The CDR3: CAWSRTGTTGAEAFF. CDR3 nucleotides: TGTGCCTGGAGCCGGACAGGGACCACAGGGGCTGAAGCTTTCTTT.

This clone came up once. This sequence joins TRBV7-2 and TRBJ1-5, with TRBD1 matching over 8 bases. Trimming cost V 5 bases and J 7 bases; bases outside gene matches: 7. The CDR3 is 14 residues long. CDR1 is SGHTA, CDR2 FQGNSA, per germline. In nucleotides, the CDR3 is TGTGCCAGCAGCCCTCGGACAGGGAAACAGCCCCAGCATTTT. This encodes CASSPRTGKQPQHF.

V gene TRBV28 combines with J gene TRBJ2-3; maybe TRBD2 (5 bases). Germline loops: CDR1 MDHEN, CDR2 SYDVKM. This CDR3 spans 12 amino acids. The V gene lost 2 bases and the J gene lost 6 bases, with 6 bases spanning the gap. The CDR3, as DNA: TGTGCCAGCAGTTTAGAGCGGGATACGCAGTATTTT. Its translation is CASSLERDTQYF.

The DNA of the CDR3 is TGTGCCAGCAGCTTAACGCGGAACACTGAAGCTTTCTTT. Translated, it gives CASSLTRNTEAFF. The gene calls are TRBV11-3 and TRBJ1-1; no clear D. Trimming cost V 2 bases and J 1 base, with 5 bases left between them. Germline V gene sequence: CDR1 SGHNT, CDR2 YENEEA. This CDR3 region has 13 residues.

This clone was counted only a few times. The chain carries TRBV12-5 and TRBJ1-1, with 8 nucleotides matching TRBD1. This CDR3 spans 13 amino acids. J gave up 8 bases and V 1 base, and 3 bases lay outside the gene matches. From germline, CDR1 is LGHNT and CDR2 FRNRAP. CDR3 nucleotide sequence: TGTGCTAGTGGTTTGGGGACAGGGACAGAAGCTTTCTTT. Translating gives CASGLGTGTEAFF. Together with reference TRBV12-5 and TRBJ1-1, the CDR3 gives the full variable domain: DARVTQTPRHKVTEMGQEVTMRCQPILGHNTVFWYRQTMMQGLELLAYFRNRAPLDDSGMPKDRFSAEMPDATLATLKIQPSEPRDSAVYFCASGLGTGTEAFFGQGTRLTVV.

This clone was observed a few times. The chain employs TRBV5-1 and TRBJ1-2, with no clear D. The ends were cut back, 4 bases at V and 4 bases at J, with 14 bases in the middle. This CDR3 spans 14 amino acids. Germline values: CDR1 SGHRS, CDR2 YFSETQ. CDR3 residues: CASSHSGGSYGYTF. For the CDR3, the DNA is TGCGCCAGCAGCCACTCGGGCGGATCCTATGGCTACACCTTC.

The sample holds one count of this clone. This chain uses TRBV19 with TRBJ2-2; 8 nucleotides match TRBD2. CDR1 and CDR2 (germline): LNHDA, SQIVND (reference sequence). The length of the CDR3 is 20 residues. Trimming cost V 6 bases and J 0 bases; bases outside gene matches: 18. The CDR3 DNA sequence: TGTGCCAGTAGGGCGGGGGGCCAGACACGCGGATTAACGAACACCGGGGAGCTGTTTTTT. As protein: CASRAGGQTRGLTNTGELFF.

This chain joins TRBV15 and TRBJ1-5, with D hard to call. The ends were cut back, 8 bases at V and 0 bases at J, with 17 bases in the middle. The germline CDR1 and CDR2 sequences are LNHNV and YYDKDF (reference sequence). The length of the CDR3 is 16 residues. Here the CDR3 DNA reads TGTGCCACCGCTCCCTCAGGATCCCATAGCAATCAGCCCCAGCATTTT. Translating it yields CATAPSGSHSNQPQHF.